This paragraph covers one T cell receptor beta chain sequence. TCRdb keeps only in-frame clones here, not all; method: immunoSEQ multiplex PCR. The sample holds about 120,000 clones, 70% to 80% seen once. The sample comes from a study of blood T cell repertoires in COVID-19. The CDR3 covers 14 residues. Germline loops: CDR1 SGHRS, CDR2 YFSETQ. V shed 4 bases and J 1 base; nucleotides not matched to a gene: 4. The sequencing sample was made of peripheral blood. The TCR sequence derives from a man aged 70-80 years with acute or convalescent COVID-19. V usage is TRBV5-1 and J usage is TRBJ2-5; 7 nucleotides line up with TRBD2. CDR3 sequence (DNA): TGCGCCAGCAGCCCTGGACTAGGCCAAGAGACCCAGTACTTC. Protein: CASSPGLGQETQYF.